The rows below give T cell receptor beta chains drawn from one sample of a study of blood T cells in healthy people across ages. Using its own MiXCR run on the 5' RACE reads, TCRdb lists one record per CDR3 protein. The sample yields a few hundred thousand distinct CDR3 sequences, approximately 25% seen once. Input material: blood. The receptor source for this set is a woman in her 70s in good health. The CDR3 runs from the conserved cysteine through the conserved F or W. The D gene is left open where the match is weak. Size is stated for part of the rows, as once, few or many counts, or as a class when the clone is expanded.

V	D	size	J	CDR3
TRBV20-1	.	.	TRBJ1-2	CSARDSGVGYTF
TRBV5-5	.	few	TRBJ2-5	CASSSPSGITETQYF
TRBV4-1	.	few	TRBJ1-2	CASSQEVAGAPYGYTF
TRBV21-1	.	few	TRBJ2-5	CASSKARPTTGEETQYF
TRBV5-1	.	.	TRBJ2-7	CASRSTATSVLYEQYF
TRBV20-1	.	.	TRBJ2-7	CSARDGRGDPYEQYF
TRBV4-1	.	.	.	CASSQMGHQPYYEQYF
TRBV29-1	.	.	TRBJ1-2	CGGGAGTYGYTF
TRBV5-1	TRBD1	.	TRBJ2-1	CASSLEGRGRLVEQFF
TRBV6-2/TRBV6-3	TRBD2	.	TRBJ2-1	CAGQSGTRPHEQFF
TRBV7-2	TRBD1	few	TRBJ1-4	CASSKGGQGGEELFF
TRBV7-7	.	few	.	CASSLELYQETQYF
TRBV7-2	.	few	TRBJ1-4	CASSLGLLQGGNEKLFF
TRBV20-1	.	few	TRBJ1-2	CSAKRGSNGYTF
TRBV15	.	.	TRBJ2-1	CATSRVQSYNEQFF
TRBV20-1	TRBD1	few	TRBJ1-2	CSAVDRVGFNYGYTF
TRBV12-3/TRBV12-4	TRBD2	.	TRBJ2-7	CASSFVSGGLYEQYF
TRBV9	.	.	TRBJ1-2	CASSAGQLDYYGYTF
TRBV20-1	.	.	TRBJ1-6	CSARVPGPGNSPLHF
TRBV18	.	few	TRBJ1-1	CASSPERNTEAFF
TRBV20-1	.	few	TRBJ2-7	CSATDQLYEQYF
TRBV3-1	.	few	TRBJ1-3	CASSQGVGGNTIYF
TRBV5-1	.	few	TRBJ1-2	CASSFGGRVDYGYTF
TRBV28	TRBD1	few	TRBJ2-4	CASSLGTEDIQYF
TRBV5-4	TRBD2	.	TRBJ2-5	CASSSGTSGLVGFF
TRBV11-3	.	.	TRBJ2-5	CASGSIGNQLETQYF
TRBV20-1	TRBD1	.	TRBJ1-4	CSAGTGGSRSNEKLFF
TRBV20-1	.	.	TRBJ2-1	CSAEGGGGLWNEQFF
TRBV3-1	TRBD2	.	TRBJ2-3	CASSRTSGLTSTDTQYF
TRBV7-2	TRBD1	.	TRBJ1-5	CASSLDRGRDQPQHF
TRBV20-1	.	.	TRBJ2-7	CSATRASSYEQYF
TRBV28	TRBD2	.	TRBJ2-7	CASTRLTSGSSYEQYF
TRBV24-1	TRBD1	.	TRBJ2-1	CATSDPGQGAVDEQFF
TRBV9	.	.	TRBJ2-1	CASSVGIASHNEQFF
TRBV5-1	.	few	TRBJ2-3	CASSLRTGVSVVTQYF
TRBV4-2	TRBD1	.	TRBJ2-2	CASSQGTGGFTGELFF
TRBV20-1	.	few	TRBJ1-4	CSARDPDNEKLFF
TRBV5-1	TRBD2	.	TRBJ2-5	CASSSGTSGAAFQETQYF
TRBV7-2	.	.	TRBJ2-1	CASTQQGGSYNEQFF
TRBV4-2	.	few	TRBJ1-1	CASSREGQNTEAFF
TRBV12-3/TRBV12-4	TRBD1	.	TRBJ1-6	CASSFDSGTGRNSPLHF
TRBV29-1	.	few	TRBJ2-3	CSVAAGADTQYF
TRBV6-2/TRBV6-3	TRBD1	few	TRBJ1-5	CASKEGQLNQPQHF
TRBV11-3	.	.	TRBJ1-4	CASSLDRRGSTNEKLFF
TRBV4-2	TRBD1	few	.	CASTRKDRGDHEQFF
TRBV7-2	TRBD2	.	TRBJ2-7	CASSLVGTSLGLKSYEQYF
TRBV6-5	TRBD1	.	TRBJ1-3	CASSTGGTGNTIYF
TRBV5-1	.	few	TRBJ2-5	CASSLAGVPTETQYF
TRBV12-3/TRBV12-4	TRBD1	few	TRBJ1-5	CASSLDEGASNQPQHF
TRBV6-5	TRBD2	few	TRBJ2-5	CASSYSSPGGEAQYF
TRBV20-1	.	.	TRBJ2-5	CSARDHSARETQYF
TRBV4-3	.	many	TRBJ2-4	CASSQTRVARNIQYF
TRBV28	TRBD2	few	TRBJ2-7	CASASGTSWYEQYF
TRBV20-1	.	.	TRBJ1-2	CSARPGPYGYTF
TRBV20-1	.	few	TRBJ1-5	CSAASPATGQPQHF
TRBV29-1	.	.	TRBJ1-1	CSVDIGGAEAFF
TRBV20-1	.	few	TRBJ2-7	CSARGVPIGQYF